The clone carrying this T cell receptor beta chain was found many times. The data stem from a study of CD8+CD57+ T cells in acquired aplastic anemia. CDR3 length equals 15 residues. V lost 1 base and J 2 bases, leaving 11 bases between the germline ends. Germline V gene sequence: CDR1 LNHNV, CDR2 YYDKDF (reference sequence). According to the study, genomic DNA was the template for TCR beta VDJ and CDR3 profiling. Via MiXCR, TCRdb re-called the reads, giving one row per CDR3 protein. The sample has around 170,000 distinct CDR3 sequences, around 47% seen once; the top ten hold around a tenth. Sequencing involved patients with CD8+CD57+ cell expansion previously shown by flow cytometry.

Sequenced input: sorted CD4+, CD8+, or CD8+CD57+ T cells (not recorded which) from PBMCs. This sequence was found in a human donor with aplastic anemia. The gene calls are TRBV15 and TRBJ2-5; tentatively, D is TRBD1 or TRBD2 (5 bases each). The CDR3 DNA reads as TGTGCCACCAGCAGAGGGGGGAGCGGTCAAGAGACCCAGTACTTC. Translation: CATSRGGSGQETQYF. Looking up the rest from reference TRBV15 and TRBJ2-5 gives the full variable domain: DAMVIQNPRYQVTQFGKPVTLSCSQTLNHNVMYWYQQKSSQAPKLLFHYYDKDFNNEADTPDNFQSRRPNTSFCFLDIRSPGLGDTAMYLCATSRGGSGQETQYFGPGTRLLVL.